This T cell receptor beta chain was found in a study of T cells after yellow fever vaccination. MiXCR, applied by TCRdb to the 5' RACE reads, yields one record per CDR3 protein. Of approximately 550,000 distinct CDR3 sequences in the sample, about 19% are singletons; the top ten hold 14%. Germline V lookup: CDR1 SGHRS, CDR2 YFSETQ. The V gene end was trimmed by 7 bases and the J gene end by 8 bases; junction bases not matched to a gene: 14. This CDR3 comprises 15 residues. This chain joins TRBV5-1 and TRBJ2-1, with 8 bases identical to TRBD2. The receptor was isolated from a man aged 25 to 45 who received the YFV17D yellow fever vaccine. The sample in question was PBMCs, obtained 15 days after the yellow fever booster vaccination. The CDR3: CASSGSGKSGDEQFF. The CDR3, as DNA: TGCGCCAGCTCAGGTAGCGGGAAGAGCGGTGATGAGCAGTTCTTC.